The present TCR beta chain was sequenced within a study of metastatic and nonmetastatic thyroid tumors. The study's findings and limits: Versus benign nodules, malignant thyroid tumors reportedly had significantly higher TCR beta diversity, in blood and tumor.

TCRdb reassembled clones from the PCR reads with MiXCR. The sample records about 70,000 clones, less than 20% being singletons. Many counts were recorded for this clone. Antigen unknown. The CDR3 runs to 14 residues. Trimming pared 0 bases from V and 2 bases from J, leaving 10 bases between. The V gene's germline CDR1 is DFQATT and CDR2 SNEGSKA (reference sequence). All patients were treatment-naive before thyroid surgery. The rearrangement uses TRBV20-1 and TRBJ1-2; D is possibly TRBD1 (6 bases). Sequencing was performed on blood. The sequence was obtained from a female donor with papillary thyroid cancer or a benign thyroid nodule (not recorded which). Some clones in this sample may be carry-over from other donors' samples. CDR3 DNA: TGCAGTGCTAGAGATTGGGGGGGCAACTATGGCTACACCTTC. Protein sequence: CSARDWGGNYGYTF.